This TCR beta chain comes out of a study of OX40 agonist ivuxolimab in advanced cancers. Study overall: Melanoma, hepatocellular carcinoma, head and neck or renal cell cancer occurred in dose-escalation patients. General study points: Researchers report that CD8+ T cells had, on average, more expanded clones than CD4+. The authors also found low normalized T-cell clonal expansion in some nonresponders. There was clonal expansion of CD4+ and CD8+ blood T cells by week 6 at 0.1 to 3.0 mg/kg.

Germline V gives CDR1 SGHTA, CDR2 FQGTGA. This CDR3 has 15 residues. The V and J ends lost 3 bases and 6 bases, in that order; junction bases with no gene match: 6. About this clone itself: Its antigen is currently unknown.

The data were produced by immunoSEQ multiplex PCR, yet TCRdb's version contains in-frame clones alone and is incomplete. In the table there are about 35,000 clones, roughly three quarters of which are singletons. The chain joins TRBV7-3 to TRBJ2-1; 9 bases match TRBD2. The origin of this receptor is an adult with an advanced solid tumor such as melanoma, head and neck, liver or kidney cancer. Sequenced material: CD4+ or CD8+ T cells sorted from blood, taken in a trial of the OX40 agonist ivuxolimab. In DNA, the CDR3 is TGTGCCAGCAGCTTTTTTAGCGGGAGTCTCAATGAGCAGTTCTTC. It specifies CASSFFSGSLNEQFF.